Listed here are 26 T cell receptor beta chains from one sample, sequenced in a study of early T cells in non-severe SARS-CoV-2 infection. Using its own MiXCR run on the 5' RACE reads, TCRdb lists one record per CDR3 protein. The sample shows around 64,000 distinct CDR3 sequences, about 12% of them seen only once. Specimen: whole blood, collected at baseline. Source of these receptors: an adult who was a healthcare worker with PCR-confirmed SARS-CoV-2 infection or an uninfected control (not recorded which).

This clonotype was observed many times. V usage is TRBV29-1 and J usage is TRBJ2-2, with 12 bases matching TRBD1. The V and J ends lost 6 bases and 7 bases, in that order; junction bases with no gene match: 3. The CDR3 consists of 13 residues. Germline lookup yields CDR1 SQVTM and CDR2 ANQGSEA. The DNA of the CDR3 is TGCAGCGTGGGACAGGGGGCCGGCGGGGAGCTGTTTTTT. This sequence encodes CSVGQGAGGELFF.

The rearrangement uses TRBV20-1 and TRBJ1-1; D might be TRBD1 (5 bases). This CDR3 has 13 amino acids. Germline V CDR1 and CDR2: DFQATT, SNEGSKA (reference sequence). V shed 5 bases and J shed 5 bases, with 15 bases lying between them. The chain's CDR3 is CSAPQGRGTEAFF. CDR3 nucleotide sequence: TGCAGTGCTCCCCAGGGTAGGGGAACTGAAGCTTTCTTT.

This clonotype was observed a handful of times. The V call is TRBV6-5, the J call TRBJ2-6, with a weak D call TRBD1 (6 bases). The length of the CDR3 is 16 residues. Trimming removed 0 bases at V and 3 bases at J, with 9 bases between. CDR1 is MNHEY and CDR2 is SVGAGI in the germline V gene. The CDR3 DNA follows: TGTGCCAGCAGTTACTCAGGGGACATTGGGGCCAACGTCCTGACTTTC. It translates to CASSYSGDIGANVLTF.

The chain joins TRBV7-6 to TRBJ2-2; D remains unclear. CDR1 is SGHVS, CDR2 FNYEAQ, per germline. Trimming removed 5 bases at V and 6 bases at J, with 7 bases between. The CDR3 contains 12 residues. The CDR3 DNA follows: TGTGCCAGCAGCCTGCCCTCCGGGGAGCTGTTTTTT. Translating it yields CASSLPSGELFF. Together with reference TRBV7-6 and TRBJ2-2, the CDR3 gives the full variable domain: GAGVSQSPRYKVTKRGQDVALRCDPISGHVSLYWYRQALGQGPEFLTYFNYEAQQDKSGLPNDRFSAERPEGSISTLTIQRTEQRDSAMYRCASSLPSGELFFGEGSRLTVL.

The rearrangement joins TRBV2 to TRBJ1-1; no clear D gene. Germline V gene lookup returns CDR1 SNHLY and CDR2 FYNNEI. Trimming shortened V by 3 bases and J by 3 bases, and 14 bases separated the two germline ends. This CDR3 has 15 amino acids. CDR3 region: CASSESRGRDTEAFF. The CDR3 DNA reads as TGTGCCAGCAGTGAGTCCCGAGGGAGAGACACTGAAGCTTTCTTT.

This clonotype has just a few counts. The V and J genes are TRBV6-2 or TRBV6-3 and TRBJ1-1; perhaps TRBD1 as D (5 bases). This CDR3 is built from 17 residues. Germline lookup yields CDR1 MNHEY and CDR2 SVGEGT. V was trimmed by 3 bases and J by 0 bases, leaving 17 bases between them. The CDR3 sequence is CASSYYLGQLMNTEAFF. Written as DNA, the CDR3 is TGTGCCAGCAGTTATTACTTGGGGCAGCTCATGAACACTGAAGCTTTCTTT.

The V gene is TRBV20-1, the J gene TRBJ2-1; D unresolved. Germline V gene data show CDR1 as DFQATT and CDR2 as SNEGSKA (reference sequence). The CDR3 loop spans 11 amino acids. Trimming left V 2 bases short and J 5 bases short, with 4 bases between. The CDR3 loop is CSARQNNEQFF. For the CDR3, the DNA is TGCAGTGCTAGACAGAACAATGAGCAGTTCTTC.

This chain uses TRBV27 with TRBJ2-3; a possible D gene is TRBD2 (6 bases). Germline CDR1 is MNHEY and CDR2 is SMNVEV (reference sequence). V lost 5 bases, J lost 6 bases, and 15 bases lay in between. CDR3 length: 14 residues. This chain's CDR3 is CASSGGGYTDTQYF. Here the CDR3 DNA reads TGTGCCAGCAGTGGGGGAGGATATACGGATACGCAGTATTTT.

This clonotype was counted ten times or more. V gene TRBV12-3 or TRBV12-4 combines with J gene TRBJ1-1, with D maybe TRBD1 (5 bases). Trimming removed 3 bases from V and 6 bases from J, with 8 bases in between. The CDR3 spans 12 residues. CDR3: CASSFRQSEAFF. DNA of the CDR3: TGTGCCAGCAGTTTTAGACAGTCTGAAGCTTTCTTT.

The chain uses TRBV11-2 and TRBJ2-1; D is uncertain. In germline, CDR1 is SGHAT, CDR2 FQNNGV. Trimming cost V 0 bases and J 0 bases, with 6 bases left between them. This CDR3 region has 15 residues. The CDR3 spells CASSLDQFSYNEQFF. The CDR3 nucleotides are TGTGCCAGCAGCTTAGATCAGTTCTCCTACAATGAGCAGTTCTTC.

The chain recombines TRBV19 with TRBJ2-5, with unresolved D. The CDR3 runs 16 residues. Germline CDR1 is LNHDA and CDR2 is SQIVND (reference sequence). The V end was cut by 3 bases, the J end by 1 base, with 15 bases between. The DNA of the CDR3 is TGTGCCAGTAGTATTTATGTCGGCAGAACCCAAGAGACCCAGTACTTC. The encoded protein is CASSIYVGRTQETQYF.

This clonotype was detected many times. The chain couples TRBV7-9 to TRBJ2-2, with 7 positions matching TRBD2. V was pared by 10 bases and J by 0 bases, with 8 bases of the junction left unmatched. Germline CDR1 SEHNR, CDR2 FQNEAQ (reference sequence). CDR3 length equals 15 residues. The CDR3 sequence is CATRESASNTGELFF. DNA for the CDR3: TGTGCCACGCGGGAGTCAGCCTCGAACACCGGGGAGCTGTTTTTT.

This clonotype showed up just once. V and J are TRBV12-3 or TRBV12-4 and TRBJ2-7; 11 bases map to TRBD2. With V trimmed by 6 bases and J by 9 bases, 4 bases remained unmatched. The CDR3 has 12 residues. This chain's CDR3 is CASRLAGARQYF. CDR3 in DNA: TGTGCCAGCAGACTAGCGGGAGCCAGGCAGTACTTC.

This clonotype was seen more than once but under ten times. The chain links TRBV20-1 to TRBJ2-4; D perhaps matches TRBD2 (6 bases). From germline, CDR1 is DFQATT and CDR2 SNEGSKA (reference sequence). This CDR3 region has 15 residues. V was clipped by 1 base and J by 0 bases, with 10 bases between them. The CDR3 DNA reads TGCAGTGCTAGAGTTCCGGGGGTAGCCAAAAACATTCAGTACTTC. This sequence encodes CSARVPGVAKNIQYF.

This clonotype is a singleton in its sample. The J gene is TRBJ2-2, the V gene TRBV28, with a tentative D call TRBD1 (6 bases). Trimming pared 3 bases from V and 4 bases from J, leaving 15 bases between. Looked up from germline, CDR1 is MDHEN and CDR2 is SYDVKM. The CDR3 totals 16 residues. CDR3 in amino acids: CASSFPPGVLTGELFF. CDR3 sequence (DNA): TGTGCCAGCAGTTTTCCCCCAGGGGTTCTCACCGGGGAGCTGTTTTTT.

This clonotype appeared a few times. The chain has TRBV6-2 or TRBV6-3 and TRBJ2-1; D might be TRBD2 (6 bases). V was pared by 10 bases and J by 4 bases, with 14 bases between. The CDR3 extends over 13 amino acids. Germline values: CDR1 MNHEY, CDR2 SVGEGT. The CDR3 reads CATQGSGYNEQFF. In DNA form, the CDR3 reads TGTGCCACCCAGGGCAGCGGGTACAATGAGCAGTTCTTC.

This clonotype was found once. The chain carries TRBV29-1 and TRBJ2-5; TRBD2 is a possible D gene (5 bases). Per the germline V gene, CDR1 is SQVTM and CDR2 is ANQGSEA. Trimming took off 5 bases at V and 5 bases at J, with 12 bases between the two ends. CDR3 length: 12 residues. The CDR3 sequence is CSVLPGLETQYF. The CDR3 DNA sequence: TGCAGCGTTCTCCCGGGATTGGAGACCCAGTACTTC.

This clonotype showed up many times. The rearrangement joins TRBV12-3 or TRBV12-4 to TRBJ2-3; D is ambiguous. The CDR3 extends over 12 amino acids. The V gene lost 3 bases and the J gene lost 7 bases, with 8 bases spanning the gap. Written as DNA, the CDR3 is TGTGCCAGCAGTTTGTCGGGCTATACGCAGTATTTT. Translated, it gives CASSLSGYTQYF.

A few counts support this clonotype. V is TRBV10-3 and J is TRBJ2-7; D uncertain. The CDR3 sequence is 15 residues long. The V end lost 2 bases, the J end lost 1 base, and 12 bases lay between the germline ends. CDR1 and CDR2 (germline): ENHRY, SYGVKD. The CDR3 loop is CAISELHQFSYEQYF. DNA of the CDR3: TGTGCCATCAGTGAGCTACACCAATTTTCCTACGAGCAGTACTTC.

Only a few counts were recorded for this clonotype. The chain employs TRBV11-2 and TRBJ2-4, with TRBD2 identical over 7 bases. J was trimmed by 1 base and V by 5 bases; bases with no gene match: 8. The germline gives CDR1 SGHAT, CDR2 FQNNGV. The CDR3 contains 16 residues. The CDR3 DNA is TGTGCCAGCAGCGATGGCGGGAGTCGGGCCAAAAACATTCAGTACTTC. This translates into CASSDGGSRAKNIQYF.

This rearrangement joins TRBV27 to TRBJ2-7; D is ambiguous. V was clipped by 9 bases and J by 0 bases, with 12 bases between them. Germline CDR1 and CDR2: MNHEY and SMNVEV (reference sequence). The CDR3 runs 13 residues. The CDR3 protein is CASRPGPSYEQYF. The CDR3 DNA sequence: TGTGCCAGTAGACCGGGCCCCTCCTACGAGCAGTACTTC.

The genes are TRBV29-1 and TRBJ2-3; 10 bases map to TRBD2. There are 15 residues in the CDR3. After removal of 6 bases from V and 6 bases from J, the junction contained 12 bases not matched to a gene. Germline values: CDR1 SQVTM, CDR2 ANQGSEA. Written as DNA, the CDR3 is TGCAGCGTCGAGGGGCTAGCGGGAGTCGGGGATACGCAGTATTTT. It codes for CSVEGLAGVGDTQYF.

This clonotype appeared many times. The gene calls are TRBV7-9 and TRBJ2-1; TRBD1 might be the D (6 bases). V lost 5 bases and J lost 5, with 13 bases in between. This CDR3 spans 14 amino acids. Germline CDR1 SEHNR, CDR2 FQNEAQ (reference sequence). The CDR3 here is CASSDPGHHNEQFF. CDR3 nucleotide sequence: TGTGCCAGCAGCGATCCGGGACACCACAATGAGCAGTTCTTC.

Here the CDR3 DNA reads TGTGCCATAGGGGACAGGGGGCTCCCCGGGGAGCTGTTTTTT. This sequence encodes CAIGDRGLPGELFF. This rearrangement joins TRBV19 to TRBJ2-2, with TRBD1 matching 12 bases. This CDR3 region has 14 residues. The V segment lost 10 bases and the J segment 6 bases; nucleotides outside the gene matches: 6. Per germline, CDR1 LNHDA and CDR2 SQIVND (reference sequence).

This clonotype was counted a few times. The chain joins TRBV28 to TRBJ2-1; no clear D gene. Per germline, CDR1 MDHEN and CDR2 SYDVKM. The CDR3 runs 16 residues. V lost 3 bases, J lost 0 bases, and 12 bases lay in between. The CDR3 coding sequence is TGTGCCAGCAGTTTTAAGCAGTGGAGCTCCTACAATGAGCAGTTCTTC. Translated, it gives CASSFKQWSSYNEQFF.

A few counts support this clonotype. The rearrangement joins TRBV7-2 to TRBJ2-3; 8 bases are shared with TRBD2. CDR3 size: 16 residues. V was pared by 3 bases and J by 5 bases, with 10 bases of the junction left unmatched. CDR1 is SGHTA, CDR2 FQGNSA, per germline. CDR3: CASSFGSSGAGDTQYF. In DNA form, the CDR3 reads TGTGCCAGCAGCTTTGGTAGTAGCGGGGCGGGAGATACGCAGTATTTT.